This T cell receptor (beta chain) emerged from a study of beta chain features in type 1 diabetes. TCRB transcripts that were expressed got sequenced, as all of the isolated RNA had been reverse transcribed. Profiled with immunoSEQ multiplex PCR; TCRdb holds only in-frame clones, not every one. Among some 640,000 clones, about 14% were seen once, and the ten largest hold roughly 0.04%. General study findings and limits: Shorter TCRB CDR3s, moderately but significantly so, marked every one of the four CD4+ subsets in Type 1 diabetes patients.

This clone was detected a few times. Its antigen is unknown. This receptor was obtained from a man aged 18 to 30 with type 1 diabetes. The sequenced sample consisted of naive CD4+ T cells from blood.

The CDR3 here is CSALLYQGEAFF. The CDR3 nucleotides are TGCAGCGCCCTACTGTATCAGGGGGAAGCTTTCTTT. The J gene is TRBJ1-1, the V gene TRBV29-1; maybe TRBD1 (6 bases). Germline-derived CDR1 and CDR2 are SQVTM and ANQGSEA. CDR3 length equals 12 residues. V lost 7 bases, J lost 8 bases, and 17 bases lay in between.